The clone carrying this TCR beta chain came up many times. The authors built TCR beta libraries using iRepertoire HTBI primers and Arm-PCR of CDR3 regions. TCRdb reprocessed the multiplex PCR reads via MiXCR and lists one record per CDR3 protein. The sample records around 240,000 distinct CDR3 sequences, roughly 18% being singletons. The data are from a study of regulatory T cells in long-lasting Graves disease. Study details: Those Graves' patients who were newly diagnosed had been on antithyroid drugs under 3 months.

Time point specified: newly diagnosed GD, antithyroid drugs for less than 3 months. The TCR library was made from RNA that had been extracted from PBMCs in TRIzol. The CDR3 is 11 residues long. CDR1 and CDR2 from the germline V gene are SGDLS and YYNGEE. Trimming removed 5 bases at V and 7 bases at J, with 9 bases between. The sample was also linked to a second study, of T cells in Graves' hyperthyroidism and ophthalmopathy. That work states: In the first-round RT-PCR of the TCR CDR3, the HTBI primer set was used.

The rearrangement uses TRBV9 and TRBJ1-1, with a weak D call TRBD1 (6 bases). The clonotype originates from a woman aged 25 to 39 with Graves disease. Source: peripheral blood mononuclear cells (PBMCs), taken at new diagnosis, from a patient treated with antithyroid drugs. In DNA, the CDR3 is TGTGCCAGCAGACCGACAGGTGAAGCTTTCTTT. This translates into CASRPTGEAFF.